Shown below are 8 T cell receptor beta chains from a single sample sequenced in a study of T cell repertoires in cytomegalovirus infection. TCRdb reprocessed the reads with MiXCR, giving one entry per CDR3 protein. The table includes hundreds of thousands of distinct CDR3 sequences, roughly 31% detected once. These receptors have no known antigen. Sequenced material: cultured CD8+ T cells from PBMCs, taken from culture after CMV antigen stimulation. The receptors originated from a human donor in good health (CMV status not recorded). Some clones in this sample may be carry-over from other donors' samples.

This clonotype has just a few counts. The gene calls are TRBV4-1 and TRBJ2-5; 12 bases line up with TRBD2. The CDR3 length is 16 residues. Unmatched junction bases numbered 3, after V lost 4 bases and J lost 0 bases. Germline CDR1 reads MGHRA; CDR2 reads YSYEKL. CDR3 bases: TGCGCCAGCAGCCGATGGACTAGCGGGAACCAAGAGACCCAGTACTTC. Its translation: CASSRWTSGNQETQYF.

This clonotype has more than one count but fewer than ten. J is TRBJ1-6 and V is TRBV6-8, with D possibly TRBD1 on 5 matching bases. V lost 2 bases to trimming and J lost 12 bases, with 17 bases between them. Germline assignment: CDR1 MNHGY and CDR2 SAAAGT. The CDR3 is 15 amino acids. In nucleotides, the CDR3 is TGTGCCAGCAGTTACCCACGGGACCGCGGCGGACCCCTCCACTTT. Translation: CASSYPRDRGGPLHF.

This clonotype showed up just a few times. The chain carries TRBV27 and TRBJ2-1; 7 nucleotides align to TRBD1. The junction had 19 bases not matched to a gene; V was cut back by 5 bases and J by 0 bases. CDR3 length: 20 residues. In germline, CDR1 is MNHEY, CDR2 SMNVEV (reference sequence). CDR3 sequence reads: CASSPTGTAVLDPSYNEQFF. In nucleotides, the CDR3 is TGTGCCAGCAGTCCCACCGGGACAGCGGTTCTCGACCCCTCCTACAATGAGCAGTTCTTC.

In this sample, this clonotype turned up many times. The chain links TRBV7-2 to TRBJ1-6; D call uncertain. Germline V gives CDR1 SGHTA, CDR2 FQGNSA. This CDR3 has 11 residues. Trimming removed 6 bases at V and 9 bases at J, with 6 bases between. DNA for the CDR3: TGTGCCAGCAGTGGCTCTTCACCCCTCCACTTT. As protein: CASSGSSPLHF.

This chain joins TRBV6-2 or TRBV6-3 and TRBJ1-2; D possibly corresponds to TRBD1 (5 bases). CDR1 and CDR2 from the germline V gene are MNHEY and SVGEGT. Between the trimmed V and J ends, which lost 2 bases and 7 bases, there was a span of 14 bases. CDR3 size: 14 residues. In nucleotides, the CDR3 is TGTGCCAGCAGTTACCACGCCGGAGGGGTTGGCTACACCTTC. As protein: CASSYHAGGVGYTF.

This chain uses TRBV6-1 with TRBJ2-5; 7 bases are a match to TRBD2. V gave up 1 base and J gave up 7 bases; unmatched junction bases: 6. Germline CDR1 reads MNHNS; CDR2 reads SASEGT. The CDR3 has 14 residues. This CDR3 reads CASSEGNGGRTQYF. CDR3 nucleotides: TGTGCCAGCAGTGAAGGGAACGGGGGGAGGACCCAGTACTTC.

About this clonotype itself: A much larger clone lies a single base off, so this may be a read error. The chain joins TRBV6-2 or TRBV6-3 to TRBJ1-1; no clear D gene. The germline CDR1 and CDR2 sequences are MNHEY and SVGEGT. The CDR3 sequence is 16 residues long. V was pared by 7 bases and J by 0 bases, with 18 bases between. The CDR3 sequence is CASIPSKSRLNTEAFF. Here the CDR3 DNA reads TGTGCCAGCATACCCTCGAAGTCAAGACTGAACACTGAAGCTTTCTTT.

The V gene is TRBV7-8, the J gene TRBJ2-7; D not certain. V lost 2 bases, J lost 2 bases, and 7 bases lay in between. Germline V gene lookup returns CDR1 SGHVS and CDR2 FQNEAQ. This CDR3 is 13 amino acids long. In DNA form, the CDR3 reads TGTGCCAGCAGCTTAAGGGCGGCCTACGAGCAGTACGTC. It codes for CASSLRAAYEQYV.